What follows is one T cell receptor (beta chain) and its context. Sequencing was performed with immunoSEQ multiplex PCR; in TCRdb, only in-frame clones are kept and a portion is missing. The sample has fewer than 250,000 clones, around 85% seen once. This sample was taken from a study of blood T cell repertoires in COVID-19. CDR3 length equals 16 residues. V lost 0 bases to trimming and J lost 1 base, with 13 bases between them. Germline CDR1 and CDR2: SGHRS and YFSETQ. While infection was still active, Seattle patients were enrolled and then followed longitudinally. This clonotype was sampled from a man aged 55 to 70 with COVID-19, enrolled during active disease. The chain has TRBV5-1 and TRBJ1-1; D gene unclear. Material for sequencing was peripheral blood. The CDR3 nucleotides read TGCGCCAGCAGCTTGGTAATCGGAGGAGGGAACACTGAAGCTTTCTTT. Translated, it gives CASSLVIGGGNTEAFF.